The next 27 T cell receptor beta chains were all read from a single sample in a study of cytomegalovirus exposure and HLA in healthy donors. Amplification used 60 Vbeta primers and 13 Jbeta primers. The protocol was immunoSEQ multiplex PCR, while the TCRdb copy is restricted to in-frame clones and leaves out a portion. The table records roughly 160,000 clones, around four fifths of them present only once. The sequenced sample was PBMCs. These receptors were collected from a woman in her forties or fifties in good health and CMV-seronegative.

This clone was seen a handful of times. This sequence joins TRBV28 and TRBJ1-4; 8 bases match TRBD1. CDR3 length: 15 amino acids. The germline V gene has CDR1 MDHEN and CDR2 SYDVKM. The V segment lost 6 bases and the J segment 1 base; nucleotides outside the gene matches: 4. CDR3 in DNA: TGTGCCAGCAGCCCAGGGGGCCTAACTAATGAAAAACTGTTTTTT. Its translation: CASSPGGLTNEKLFF.

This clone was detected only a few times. The DNA of the CDR3 is TGTGCCAGTAATGGGGGGGTGCCTAATGAAAAACTGTTTTTT. Amino acids: CASNGGVPNEKLFF. The J gene is TRBJ1-4, the V gene TRBV19; D may be TRBD1 (5 bases). The CDR3 sequence is 14 residues long. V lost 7 bases and J 3 bases, leaving 12 bases between the germline ends. CDR1 is LNHDA, CDR2 SQIVND, per germline (reference sequence).

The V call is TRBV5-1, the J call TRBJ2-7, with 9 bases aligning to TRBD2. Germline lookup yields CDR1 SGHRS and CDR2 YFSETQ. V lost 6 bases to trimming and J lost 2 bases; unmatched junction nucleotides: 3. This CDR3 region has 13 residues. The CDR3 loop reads CASTLAGAYEQYF. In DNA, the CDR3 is TGCGCCAGCACCTTAGCGGGGGCCTACGAGCAGTACTTC.

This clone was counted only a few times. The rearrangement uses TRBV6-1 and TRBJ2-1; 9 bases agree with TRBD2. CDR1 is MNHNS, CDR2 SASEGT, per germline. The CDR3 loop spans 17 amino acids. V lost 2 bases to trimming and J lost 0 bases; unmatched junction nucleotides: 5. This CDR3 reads CASSELAGSSSYNEQFF. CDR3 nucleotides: TGTGCCAGCAGTGAACTAGCGGGGTCGAGCTCCTACAATGAGCAGTTCTTC.

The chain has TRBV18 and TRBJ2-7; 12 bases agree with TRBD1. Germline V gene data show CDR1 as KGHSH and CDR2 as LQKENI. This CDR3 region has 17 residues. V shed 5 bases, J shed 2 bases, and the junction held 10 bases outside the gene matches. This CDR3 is CASSAPGQGASPYEQYF. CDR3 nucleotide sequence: TGTGCCAGCTCAGCGCCGGGACAGGGGGCTTCCCCCTACGAGCAGTACTTC.

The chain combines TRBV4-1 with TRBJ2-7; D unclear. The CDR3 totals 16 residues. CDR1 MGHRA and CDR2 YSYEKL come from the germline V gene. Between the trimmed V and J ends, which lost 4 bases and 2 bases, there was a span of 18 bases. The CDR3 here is CASSLKLDTTPYEQYF. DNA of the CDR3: TGCGCCAGCAGCCTAAAGCTCGACACAACCCCCTACGAGCAGTACTTC.

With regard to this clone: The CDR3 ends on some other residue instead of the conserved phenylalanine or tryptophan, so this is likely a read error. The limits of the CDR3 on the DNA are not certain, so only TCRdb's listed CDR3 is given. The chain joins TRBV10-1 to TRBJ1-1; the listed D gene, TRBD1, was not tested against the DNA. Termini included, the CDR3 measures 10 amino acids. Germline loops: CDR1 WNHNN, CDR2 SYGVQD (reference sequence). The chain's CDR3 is CASSELRGSS.

The DNA for the CDR3 is TGTGCCAGCAGTTGGAGGGGAGGCACTGAAGCTTTCTTT. It translates to CASSWRGGTEAFF. This chain connects TRBV27 to TRBJ1-1; TRBD1 might be the D (5 bases). The CDR3 has 13 residues. The V end was cut by 4 bases, the J end by 4 bases, with 10 bases between. Germline CDR1 reads MNHEY; CDR2 reads SMNVEV (reference sequence).

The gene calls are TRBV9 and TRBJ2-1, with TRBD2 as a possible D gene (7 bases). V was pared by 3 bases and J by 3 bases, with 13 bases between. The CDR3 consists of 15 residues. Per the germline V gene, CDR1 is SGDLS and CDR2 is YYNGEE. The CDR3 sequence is CASSGGGGGYNEQFF. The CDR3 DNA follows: TGTGCCAGCAGCGGCGGGGGCGGGGGCTACAATGAGCAGTTCTTC.

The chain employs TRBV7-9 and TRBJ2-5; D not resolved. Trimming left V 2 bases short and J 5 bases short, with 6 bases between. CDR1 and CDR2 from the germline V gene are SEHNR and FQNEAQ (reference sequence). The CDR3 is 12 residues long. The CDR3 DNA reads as TGTGCCAGCAGCTTACAGGTTGAGACCCAGTACTTC. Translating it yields CASSLQVETQYF.

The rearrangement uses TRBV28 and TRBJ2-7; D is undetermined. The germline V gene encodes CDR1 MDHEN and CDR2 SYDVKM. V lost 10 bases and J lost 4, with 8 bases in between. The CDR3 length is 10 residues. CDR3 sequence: CATGNYEQYF. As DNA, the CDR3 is TGTGCCACAGGAAATTACGAGCAGTACTTC.

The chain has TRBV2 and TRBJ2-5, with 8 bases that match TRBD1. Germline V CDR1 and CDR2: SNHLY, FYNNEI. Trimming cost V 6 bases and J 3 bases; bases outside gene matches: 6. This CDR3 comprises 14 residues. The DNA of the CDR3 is TGTGCCAGCAGGCAGGAGACAGGGGAAGAGACCCAGTACTTC. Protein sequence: CASRQETGEETQYF. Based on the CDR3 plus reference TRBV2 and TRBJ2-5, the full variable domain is EPEVTQTPSHQVTQMGQEVILRCVPISNHLYFYWYRQILGQKVEFLVSFYNNEISEKSEIFDDQFSVERPDGSNFTLKIRSTKLEDSAMYFCASRQETGEETQYFGPGTRLLVL.

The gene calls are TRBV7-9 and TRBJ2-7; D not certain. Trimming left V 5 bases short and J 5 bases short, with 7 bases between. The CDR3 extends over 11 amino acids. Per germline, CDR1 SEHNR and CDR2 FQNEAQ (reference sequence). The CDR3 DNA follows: TGTGCCAGCAGCCGCCCAGACGAGCAGTACTTC. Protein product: CASSRPDEQYF.

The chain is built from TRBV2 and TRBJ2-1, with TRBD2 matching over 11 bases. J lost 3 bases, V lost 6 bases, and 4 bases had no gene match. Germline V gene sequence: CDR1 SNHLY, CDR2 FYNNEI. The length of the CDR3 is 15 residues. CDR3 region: CASRKGLAVYNEQFF. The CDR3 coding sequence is TGTGCCAGCAGGAAGGGACTAGCGGTCTACAATGAGCAGTTCTTC.

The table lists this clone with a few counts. The CDR3 here is CASSQVVHEQYF. The DNA for the CDR3 is TGTGCCAGCAGCCAAGTAGTCCACGAGCAGTACTTC. The chain joins TRBV14 to TRBJ2-7; D gene ambiguous. Germline V gene data show CDR1 as SGHDN and CDR2 as FVKESK. The CDR3 has 12 residues. Trimming took 1 base from V and 5 from J, leaving 6 bases between them.

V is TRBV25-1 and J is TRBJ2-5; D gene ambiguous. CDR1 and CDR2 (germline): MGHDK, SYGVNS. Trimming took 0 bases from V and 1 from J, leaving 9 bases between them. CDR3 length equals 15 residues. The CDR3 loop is CASSEYRMVQETQYF. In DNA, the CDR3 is TGTGCCAGCAGTGAATATAGAATGGTCCAAGAGACCCAGTACTTC.

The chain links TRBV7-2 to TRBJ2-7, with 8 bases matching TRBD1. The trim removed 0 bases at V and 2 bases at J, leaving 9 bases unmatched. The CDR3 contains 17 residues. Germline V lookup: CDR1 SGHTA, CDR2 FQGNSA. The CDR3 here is CASSLATGGSLAYEQYF. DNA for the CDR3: TGTGCCAGCAGCTTAGCAACAGGGGGTTCCCTGGCCTACGAGCAGTACTTC.

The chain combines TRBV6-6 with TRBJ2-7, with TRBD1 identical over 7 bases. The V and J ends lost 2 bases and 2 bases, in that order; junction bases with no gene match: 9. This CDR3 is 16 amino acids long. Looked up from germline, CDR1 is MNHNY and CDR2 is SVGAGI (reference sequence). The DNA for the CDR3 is TGTGCCAGCAGTTACCCGGGACAGTGGAATACCTACGAGCAGTACTTC. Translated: CASSYPGQWNTYEQYF.

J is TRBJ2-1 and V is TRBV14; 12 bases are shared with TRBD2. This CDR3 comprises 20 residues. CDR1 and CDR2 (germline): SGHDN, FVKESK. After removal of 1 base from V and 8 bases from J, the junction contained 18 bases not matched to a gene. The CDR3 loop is CASSQVGSTSSGRAFDEQFF. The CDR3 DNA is TGTGCCAGCAGCCAAGTAGGCTCAACTTCTAGCGGGAGGGCCTTCGATGAGCAGTTCTTC. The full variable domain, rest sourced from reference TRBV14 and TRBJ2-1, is EAGVTQFPSHSVIEKGQTVTLRCDPISGHDNLYWYRRVMGKEIKFLLHFVKESKQDESGMPNNRFLAERTGGTYSTLKVQPAELEDSGVYFCASSQVGSTSSGRAFDEQFFGPGTRLTVL.

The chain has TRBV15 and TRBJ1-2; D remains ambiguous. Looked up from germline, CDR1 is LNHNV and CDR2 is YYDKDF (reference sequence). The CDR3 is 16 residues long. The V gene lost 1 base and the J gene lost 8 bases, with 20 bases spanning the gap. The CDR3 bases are TGTGCCACCAGCAGAGCCCCCCGAGCTCTGTTGATGGGCTACACCTTC. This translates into CATSRAPRALLMGYTF.

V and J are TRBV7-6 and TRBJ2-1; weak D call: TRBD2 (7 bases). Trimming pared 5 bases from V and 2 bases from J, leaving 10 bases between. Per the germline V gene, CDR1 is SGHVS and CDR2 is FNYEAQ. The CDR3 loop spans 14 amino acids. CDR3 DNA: TGTGCCAGCAGCCGCGGGGGCCCCTACAATGAGCAGTTCTTC. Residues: CASSRGGPYNEQFF.

The chain's CDR3 is CASSLRDSASYEQYF. The CDR3 DNA reads as TGTGCCAGCAGCCTTCGGGATAGCGCGTCCTACGAGCAGTACTTC. The genes are TRBV7-2 and TRBJ2-7; possibly TRBD2 for D (5 bases). This CDR3 spans 15 amino acids. Trimming took 5 bases from V and 1 from J, leaving 15 bases between them. CDR1 is SGHTA and CDR2 is FQGNSA in the germline V gene.

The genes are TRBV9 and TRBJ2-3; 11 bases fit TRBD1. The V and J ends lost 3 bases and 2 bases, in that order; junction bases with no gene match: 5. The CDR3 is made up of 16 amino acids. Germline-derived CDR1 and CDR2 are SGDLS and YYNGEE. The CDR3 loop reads CASSARDRGNTDTQYF. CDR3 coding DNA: TGTGCCAGCAGCGCCCGGGACAGGGGGAACACAGATACGCAGTATTTT.

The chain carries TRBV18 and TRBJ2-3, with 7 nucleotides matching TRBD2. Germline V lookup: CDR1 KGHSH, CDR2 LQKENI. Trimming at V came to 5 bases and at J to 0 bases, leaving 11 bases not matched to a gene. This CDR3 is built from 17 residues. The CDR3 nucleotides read TGTGCCAGCTCAGGGACTACCTCAACCCCTAGCACAGATACGCAGTATTTT. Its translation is CASSGTTSTPSTDTQYF.

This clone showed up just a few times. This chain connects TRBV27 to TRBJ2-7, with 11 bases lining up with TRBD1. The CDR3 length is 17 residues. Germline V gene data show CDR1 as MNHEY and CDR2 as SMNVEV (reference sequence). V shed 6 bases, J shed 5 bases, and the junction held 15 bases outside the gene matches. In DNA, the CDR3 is TGTGCCAGCAGCCTATATGGACAGGGGGCATGGGACCACGAGCAGTACTTC. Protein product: CASSLYGQGAWDHEQYF.

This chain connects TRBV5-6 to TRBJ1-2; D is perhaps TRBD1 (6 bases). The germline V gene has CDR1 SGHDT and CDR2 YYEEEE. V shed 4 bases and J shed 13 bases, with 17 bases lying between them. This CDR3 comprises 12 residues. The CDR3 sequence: CASSPGGAFFTF. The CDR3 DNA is TGTGCCAGCAGCCCGGGGGGGGCCTTCTTCACCTTC.

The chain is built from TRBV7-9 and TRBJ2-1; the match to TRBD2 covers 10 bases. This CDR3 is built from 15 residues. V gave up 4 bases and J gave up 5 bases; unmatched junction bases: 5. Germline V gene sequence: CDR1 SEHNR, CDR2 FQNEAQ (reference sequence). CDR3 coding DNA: TGTGCCAGCAGCTCTCCGGGACTAGCGAACAATGAGCAGTTCTTC. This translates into CASSSPGLANNEQFF.